These 29 T cell receptor beta chains originate from one sample sequenced in a study of cytomegalovirus exposure and HLA in healthy donors. The primer mix had 60 Vbeta and 13 Jbeta primers. Method: immunoSEQ multiplex PCR; TCRdb's copy keeps in-frame clones and lacks some. The table lists approximately 100,000 clones, around 81% of them singletons. Sequencing was done on a sample of PBMCs. All receptors derive from a woman in her twenties or thirties in good health and CMV-seronegative.

The chain joins TRBV4-1 to TRBJ2-7; 10 nucleotides line up with TRBD2. This CDR3 comprises 15 residues. Losses at the gene ends were 2 bases for V and 4 bases for J; bases not matched to a gene: 5. Germline V gives CDR1 MGHRA, CDR2 YSYEKL. The CDR3 spells CASSQILAGGYEQYF. CDR3 bases: TGCGCCAGCAGCCAAATTTTAGCGGGAGGATACGAGCAGTACTTC.

The V call is TRBV19, the J call TRBJ2-1; D gene uncertain. The ends were cut back, 4 bases at V and 8 bases at J, with 12 bases in the middle. This CDR3 region has 13 residues. CDR1 is LNHDA, CDR2 SQIVND, per germline (reference sequence). The CDR3 DNA reads as TGTGCCAGTAGTACCACCCGAGGCGATGAGCAGTTCTTC. It codes for CASSTTRGDEQFF.

V is TRBV4-1 and J is TRBJ2-1; 7 positions match TRBD2. Germline CDR1 reads MGHRA; CDR2 reads YSYEKL. Trimming took 0 bases from V and 4 from J; bases not matched to a gene: 6. The length of the CDR3 is 16 residues. The CDR3 is CASSQDRLAVYNEQFF. The CDR3 DNA reads as TGCGCCAGCAGCCAAGATAGGCTAGCGGTATACAATGAGCAGTTCTTC.

The chain employs TRBV29-1 and TRBJ1-1; TRBD1 aligns across 7 bases. The CDR3 has 14 amino acids. Germline values: CDR1 SQVTM, CDR2 ANQGSEA. Trimming took 7 bases from V and 5 from J; bases not matched to a gene: 13. CDR3 bases: TGCAGCGGCGGAAACAGGGGTATAACAACTGAAGCTTTCTTT. This sequence encodes CSGGNRGITTEAFF. Full variable domain (rest looked up from reference TRBV29-1 and TRBJ1-1): SAVISQKPSRDICQRGTSLTIQCQVDSQVTMMFWYRQQPGQSLTLIATANQGSEATYESGFVIDKFPISRPNLTFSTLTVSNMSPEDSSIYLCSGGNRGITTEAFFGQGTRLTVV.

This clone was observed a few times. V gene TRBV5-4 combines with J gene TRBJ2-7; the D gene is possibly TRBD1 (6 bases). The germline CDR1 and CDR2 sequences are SGHNT and YYREEE (reference sequence). The CDR3 length is 13 residues. Trimming stripped 3 bases from V and 2 bases from J, with 9 bases between. The CDR3, as DNA: TGTGCCAGCAGCTGGGCAGGGGCCTACGAGCAGTACTTC. Its protein product is CASSWAGAYEQYF.

This clone was picked up a small number of times. CDR3 amino acids: CASSSYSGPMGDWEQYF. CDR3 coding DNA: TGTGCCAGCAGCTCCTACAGCGGCCCCATGGGGGACTGGGAGCAGTACTTC. The chain joins TRBV7-3 to TRBJ2-7, with D perhaps matching TRBD2 (6 bases). Germline assignment: CDR1 SGHTA and CDR2 FQGTGA. The CDR3 has 17 residues. Trimming shortened V by 4 bases and J by 7 bases, and 26 bases separated the two germline ends.

The V call is TRBV5-6, the J call TRBJ1-4; D is unresolved. The V gene's germline CDR1 is SGHDT and CDR2 YYEEEE. The CDR3 totals 16 residues. V shed 0 bases and J shed 8 bases, with 17 bases lying between them. The DNA of the CDR3 is TGTGCCAGCAGCTTGGCTACGAGCACCGCCCCAGAAAAACTGTTTTTT. This encodes CASSLATSTAPEKLFF.

This clone was seen only a few times. This chain links TRBV2 with TRBJ1-1, with a possible D match to TRBD1 (5 bases). This CDR3 has 14 amino acids. Germline V gives CDR1 SNHLY, CDR2 FYNNEI. Trimming cost V 5 bases and J 6 bases, with 16 bases left between them. For the CDR3, the DNA is TGTGCCAGCAGTTCATGGGGGGGGGAGCCTGAAGCTTTCTTT. It encodes CASSSWGGEPEAFF.

The chain links TRBV5-8 to TRBJ2-3; 9 positions agree with TRBD2. The CDR3 is 15 residues long. V trimming: 1 base; J trimming: 3 bases; junction bases outside the gene matches: 3. Germline V lookup: CDR1 SGHTS, CDR2 YDEGEE. The CDR3 is CASSLSLAGTDTQYF. Here the CDR3 DNA reads TGTGCCAGCAGCTTGTCGCTAGCGGGGACAGATACGCAGTATTTT. Full variable domain (rest looked up from reference TRBV5-8 and TRBJ2-3): EAGVTQSPTHLIKTRGQQATLRCSPISGHTSVYWYQQALGLGLQFLLWYDEGEERNRGNFPPRFSGRQFPNYSSELNVNALELEDSALYLCASSLSLAGTDTQYFGPGTRLTVL.

The J gene is TRBJ1-2, the V gene TRBV9; tentative D call: TRBD1 (6 bases). Per germline, CDR1 SGDLS and CDR2 YYNGEE. V was cut by 4 bases and J by 8 bases, with 12 bases left in between. This CDR3 comprises 12 residues. The chain's CDR3 is CASSLGTWGYTF. Written as DNA, the CDR3 is TGTGCCAGCAGCCTAGGGACATGGGGCTACACCTTC.

The gene calls are TRBV19 and TRBJ2-2; D perhaps matches TRBD2 (5 bases). In germline, CDR1 is LNHDA, CDR2 SQIVND (reference sequence). With 7 bases removed from V and 0 bases from J, the gap between germline ends came to 9 bases. This CDR3 region has 14 residues. This CDR3 reads CASIQRTNTGELFF. The CDR3 DNA reads as TGTGCCAGTATCCAGCGGACGAACACCGGGGAGCTGTTTTTT.

This clone has only one observation. The chain couples TRBV5-1 to TRBJ2-2; D is uncertain. There are 11 residues in the CDR3. V was cut by 4 bases and J by 7 bases, with 5 bases left in between. CDR1 SGHRS and CDR2 YFSETQ come from the germline V gene. The CDR3 protein is CASSIVGELFF. The CDR3 DNA follows: TGCGCCAGCAGCATCGTCGGGGAGCTGTTTTTT.

The J gene is TRBJ1-5, the V gene TRBV7-9; the D is unclear. The CDR3 runs to 14 residues. Deletions cut 6 bases from V and 2 bases from J, with 11 bases between. Germline V gene lookup returns CDR1 SEHNR and CDR2 FQNEAQ (reference sequence). The CDR3 DNA sequence: TGTGCCAGCAGTTCGATCGAGGGCAATCAGCCCCAGCATTTT. This encodes CASSSIEGNQPQHF.

This chain connects TRBV5-1 to TRBJ2-1, with D hard to call. CDR3 size: 13 residues. In germline, CDR1 is SGHRS, CDR2 YFSETQ. Trimming took 5 bases from V and 5 from J, leaving 11 bases between them. The CDR3: CASRAVADNEQFF. The CDR3 region has the DNA TGCGCCAGCAGGGCGGTTGCCGACAATGAGCAGTTCTTC.

This sequence joins TRBV2 and TRBJ2-7, with 7 bases lining up with TRBD1. The germline V gene encodes CDR1 SNHLY and CDR2 FYNNEI. Germline trimming cut 4 bases from V and 6 bases from J; bases unmatched to any gene: 9. The CDR3 contains 14 residues. The CDR3: CASSGPDRNSEQYF. The CDR3 coding sequence is TGTGCCAGCAGTGGACCGGACAGGAACTCCGAGCAGTACTTC.

The chain has TRBV5-1 and TRBJ2-1, with 8 bases lining up with TRBD2. Germline loops: CDR1 SGHRS, CDR2 YFSETQ. This CDR3 has 14 amino acids. V dropped 4 bases and J dropped 6; count of bases not matched to a gene: 6. In DNA form, the CDR3 reads TGCGCCAGCAGCGCGAGACTAGCGAGCAATGAGCAGTTCTTC. Amino acids: CASSARLASNEQFF.

In its sample, this clone was seen a few times. The rearrangement links TRBV19 to TRBJ2-1; D unclear. Looked up from germline, CDR1 is LNHDA and CDR2 is SQIVND (reference sequence). This CDR3 spans 13 amino acids. V lost 4 bases to trimming and J lost 10 bases, with 14 bases between them. The CDR3 DNA is TGTGCCAGTAGTAGTACTACTTTAATGGAGCAGTTCTTC. This codes for CASSSTTLMEQFF.

This clone was counted between two and nine times. The chain employs TRBV18 and TRBJ2-7, with 10 bases aligning to TRBD1. The germline gives CDR1 KGHSH, CDR2 LQKENI. V gave up 3 bases and J gave up 2 bases; unmatched junction bases: 4. This CDR3 has 15 residues. CDR3 amino acids: CASSPGTGEAYEQYF. The CDR3, as DNA: TGTGCCAGCTCACCTGGGACAGGGGAAGCCTACGAGCAGTACTTC.

This chain links TRBV5-6 with TRBJ1-2; 12 bases agree with TRBD1. The germline V gene has CDR1 SGHDT and CDR2 YYEEEE. This CDR3 spans 15 amino acids. After removal of 4 bases from V and 4 bases from J, the junction contained 5 bases not matched to a gene. CDR3 amino acids: CASSGDRGLGYGYTF. The CDR3 bases are TGTGCCAGCAGCGGGGACAGGGGGCTTGGCTATGGCTACACCTTC.

V and J are TRBV5-1 and TRBJ2-1; TRBD2 matches at 7 bases. The germline V gene has CDR1 SGHRS and CDR2 YFSETQ. V shed 1 base, J shed 9 bases, and the junction held 7 bases outside the gene matches. There are 14 residues in the CDR3. The CDR3 coding sequence is TGCGCCAGCAGCTTGACTAGCGATAGGAGTGAGCAGTTCTTC. Translating it yields CASSLTSDRSEQFF. The full variable domain, completed using reference TRBV5-1 and TRBJ2-1, is KAGVTQTPRYLIKTRGQQVTLSCSPISGHRSVSWYQQTPGQGLQFLFEYFSETQRNKGNFPGRFSGRQFSNSRSEMNVSTLELGDSALYLCASSLTSDRSEQFFGPGTRLTVL.

This clone has more than one count but fewer than ten. For the CDR3, the DNA is TGTGCCAGCAGCTTACCCGGACAGGGGAAGCGAGGAAAACTGTTTTTT. It specifies CASSLPGQGKRGKLFF. This chain links TRBV7-2 with TRBJ1-4; TRBD1 aligns across 9 bases. Germline CDR1 is SGHTA and CDR2 is FQGNSA. The CDR3 consists of 16 residues. Losses at the gene ends were 2 bases for V and 10 bases for J; bases not matched to a gene: 11.

V gene TRBV10-3 combines with J gene TRBJ2-2, with 8 bases matching TRBD2. The germline V gene encodes CDR1 ENHRY and CDR2 SYGVKD. CDR3 length: 13 amino acids. Trimming took 7 bases from V and 4 from J; bases not matched to a gene: 2. The CDR3 bases are TGTGCCATCACCCGGGAGGGCACCGGGGAGCTGTTTTTT. It encodes CAITREGTGELFF.

This chain uses TRBV5-6 with TRBJ2-1; 15 bases are shared with TRBD2. Looked up from germline, CDR1 is SGHDT and CDR2 is YYEEEE. V lost 0 bases and J lost 9; bases outside the gene matches: 10. This CDR3 contains 18 residues. Written as DNA, the CDR3 is TGTGCCAGCAGCTTGGAACCCACCGGACTAGCGGGAGGGGTTGAGCAGTTCTTC. It specifies CASSLEPTGLAGGVEQFF.

This chain connects TRBV10-3 to TRBJ2-1, with 7 positions matching TRBD2. CDR3 length: 12 residues. Germline assignment: CDR1 ENHRY and CDR2 SYGVKD. Germline trimming cut 10 bases from V and 7 bases from J; bases unmatched to any gene: 7. The CDR3, as DNA: TGTGCCACCTCCCCGGGGGGAAATGAGCAGTTCTTC. Its protein product is CATSPGGNEQFF.

J is TRBJ2-3 and V is TRBV28; no firm D call. CDR3 length equals 13 residues. The germline gives CDR1 MDHEN, CDR2 SYDVKM. V lost 6 bases to trimming and J lost 7 bases, with 14 bases between them. CDR3 DNA: TGTGCCAGCAGCTCTAAAAGACTGAATACGCAGTATTTT. Translating it yields CASSSKRLNTQYF.

The V gene is TRBV29-1, the J gene TRBJ2-3, with 11 bases aligning to TRBD2. This CDR3 is 16 amino acids long. Per germline, CDR1 SQVTM and CDR2 ANQGSEA. V shed 5 bases, J shed 0 bases, and the junction held 7 bases outside the gene matches. As DNA, the CDR3 is TGCAGCGTTTGGGGTGGACTAGCGGGCAGCACAGATACGCAGTATTTT. Translation: CSVWGGLAGSTDTQYF.

This chain connects TRBV25-1 to TRBJ1-2; D unresolved. The CDR3 has 15 amino acids. Germline V gene data show CDR1 as MGHDK and CDR2 as SYGVNS. V was pared by 0 bases and J by 4 bases, with 12 bases between. CDR3 in DNA: TGTGCCAGCAGTGAATACGGTATCCCTTCCTATGGCTACACCTTC. This codes for CASSEYGIPSYGYTF.

A word on this clone: The junction and the germline gene differ at one end; a read error may be behind it. This chain connects TRBV7-7 to TRBJ2-1; 9 bases agree with TRBD2. The CDR3 runs 13 residues. Germline V gene lookup returns CDR1 SSHAT and CDR2 FNYEAQ (reference sequence). The CDR3 DNA reads as TGTGCTAGCAGCAGGGGGACTAGCTTTGAGCAGTTCTTC. Amino acids: CASSRGTSFEQFF.

This chain joins TRBV28 and TRBJ1-4; no clear D gene. With 2 bases removed from V and 8 bases from J, the gap between germline ends came to 15 bases. The CDR3 covers 15 residues. Germline CDR1 MDHEN, CDR2 SYDVKM. CDR3 sequence: CASSLTGNWVEKLFF. The CDR3 DNA reads TGTGCCAGCAGTTTAACGGGGAATTGGGTAGAAAAACTGTTTTTT. The full variable domain, in which reference TRBV28 and TRBJ1-4 provide the parts outside the CDR3, is DVKVTQSSRYLVKRTGEKVFLECVQDMDHENMFWYRQDPGLGLRLIYFSYDVKMKEKGDIPEGYSVSREKKERFSLILESASTNQTSMYLCASSLTGNWVEKLFFGSGTQLSVL.